This T cell receptor beta chain appears in the sequencing data of a study of shared clonotypes between healthy human individuals. Findings of the study overall: Rarefaction analysis demonstrated incomplete sorted-subset sequencing notwithstanding large depth.

This table comes from immunoSEQ multiplex PCR, and its TCRdb copy is limited to in-frame clones, with some not included. The sample carries 2 million to 2.5 million clones, more than 85% recorded once. Regarding this clone: The antigen remains undetermined.

The source is a man aged 18 to 30 in good health. Some clones in this sample may be carry-over from other donors' samples. The sequenced material came from naive CD4+ T cells from PBMCs. Indicated subset: CD45RA+ positively selected.

The CDR3 sequence is CASSLDYVNQETQYF. CDR3 DNA: TGTGCCAGCTCACTCGACTACGTAAACCAAGAGACCCAGTACTTC. The chain employs TRBV18 and TRBJ2-5; tentative D call: TRBD2 (5 bases). V was shortened by 4 bases and J by 0 bases, with 12 bases between the two germline ends. This CDR3 has 15 amino acids. Germline CDR1 reads KGHSH; CDR2 reads LQKENI.